Each of the 17 T cell receptor beta chains below was sequenced from the same sample in a study of early T cells in non-severe SARS-CoV-2 infection. TCRdb called the 5' RACE reads again in MiXCR, with one record for every CDR3 protein. This table holds about 64,000 distinct CDR3 sequences, more than 15% found once. The material sequenced was whole blood, taken at baseline. All receptors come from an adult who was a healthcare worker with PCR-confirmed SARS-CoV-2 infection or an uninfected control (not recorded which).

The sample holds a few counts of this clonotype. V usage is TRBV18 and J usage is TRBJ2-5; no clear D. The germline gives CDR1 KGHSH, CDR2 LQKENI. Deletions cut 2 bases from V and 0 bases from J, with 4 bases between. The CDR3 is made up of 13 amino acids. For the CDR3, the DNA is TGTGCCAGCTCACCAGGGTACCAAGAGACCCAGTACTTC. Translated: CASSPGYQETQYF.

This clonotype occurred many times. The chain couples TRBV4-2 to TRBJ1-1; D is undetermined. Trimming removed 5 bases from V and 3 bases from J, with 13 bases in between. The CDR3 has 14 residues. Germline CDR1 and CDR2: LGHNA and YNFKEQ. CDR3 DNA: TGTGCCAGCAGCTTAATGACACAAGACACTGAAGCTTTCTTT. Translation gives CASSLMTQDTEAFF.

This clonotype was counted between two and nine times. The chain uses TRBV20-1 and TRBJ1-6; TRBD1 agrees at 7 bases. The CDR3 is 13 residues long. The germline gives CDR1 DFQATT, CDR2 SNEGSKA (reference sequence). J gave up 6 bases and V 6 bases, and 5 bases lay outside the gene matches. The CDR3 DNA reads as TGCAGTGCCCCTACAGGGGTTAATTCACCCCTCCACTTT. It translates to CSAPTGVNSPLHF.

This chain links TRBV12-3 or TRBV12-4 with TRBJ2-5, with a tentative D call TRBD1 (6 bases). The CDR3 consists of 15 residues. V lost 3 bases and J lost 4, with 15 bases in between. Here the CDR3 reads CASSFTGPLGETQYF. The CDR3 nucleotides are TGTGCCAGCAGTTTCACAGGGCCCCTAGGAGAGACCCAGTACTTC.

This clonotype was seen only a few times. The gene calls are TRBV12-3 or TRBV12-4 and TRBJ1-4, with 7 nucleotides matching TRBD1. Trimming took 4 bases from V and 0 from J; bases not matched to a gene: 8. This CDR3 is built from 17 residues. CDR3 DNA: TGTGCCAGCAGTTCCTTAGGACAGGCTGCAACTAATGAAAAACTGTTTTTT. This codes for CASSSLGQAATNEKLFF.

V is TRBV6-2 or TRBV6-3 and J is TRBJ2-4; D may be TRBD2 (5 bases). CDR3 length: 15 residues. V was pared by 2 bases and J by 0 bases, with 8 bases between. Germline values: CDR1 MNHEY, CDR2 SVGEGT. CDR3 sequence: CASSYVEVAKNIQYF. CDR3 bases: TGTGCCAGCAGTTACGTGGAGGTAGCCAAAAACATTCAGTACTTC.

The V and J genes are TRBV20-1 and TRBJ1-1, with a weak D call TRBD1 (5 bases). The CDR3 spans 13 residues. V was clipped by 3 bases and J by 4 bases, with 12 bases between them. CDR1 DFQATT and CDR2 SNEGSKA come from the germline V gene (reference sequence). The chain's CDR3 is CSASRGARTEAFF. DNA of the CDR3: TGCAGTGCTAGTCGAGGGGCCCGCACTGAAGCTTTCTTT.

This clonotype appeared many times. This chain connects TRBV29-1 to TRBJ2-1; D gene uncertain. This CDR3 has 13 amino acids. Trimming took off 8 bases at V and 8 bases at J, with 19 bases between the two ends. Germline CDR1 and CDR2: SQVTM and ANQGSEA. The CDR3 sequence: CSPPLPLLHEQFF. The CDR3 DNA reads TGCAGCCCCCCTTTACCCCTTTTGCATGAGCAGTTCTTC.

This clonotype was found a few times. The chain recombines TRBV27 with TRBJ1-1; the D gene is possibly TRBD1 (5 bases). V lost 3 bases and J 4 bases, leaving 9 bases between the germline ends. The CDR3 contains 13 residues. From germline, CDR1 is MNHEY and CDR2 SMNVEV (reference sequence). The CDR3, as DNA: TGTGCCAGCAGTTTCGAGGGGAGCACTGAAGCTTTCTTT. Amino acid sequence: CASSFEGSTEAFF.

This clonotype was counted only a few times. This chain connects TRBV4-3 to TRBJ2-3; D possibly uses TRBD1 or TRBD2 (5 bases each). CDR1 and CDR2 (germline): LGHNA, YSLEER. V lost 0 bases to trimming and J lost 3 bases, with 13 bases between them. This CDR3 is built from 16 residues. For the CDR3, the DNA is TGCGCCAGCAGCCAAGATATCGCCTGGGGGACAGATACGCAGTATTTT. It is translated as CASSQDIAWGTDTQYF.

In DNA, the CDR3 is TGTGCCAGCAGTGAAGAGGTCCAGGGGGCGCCTACAAACTATGGCTACACCTTC. This translates into CASSEEVQGAPTNYGYTF. The J gene is TRBJ1-2, the V gene TRBV6-1, with 8 nucleotides matching TRBD1. Looked up from germline, CDR1 is MNHNS and CDR2 is SASEGT. The CDR3 runs to 18 residues. J gave up 2 bases and V 1 base, and 12 bases lay outside the gene matches.

This clonotype has only a few counts. This chain joins TRBV6-6 and TRBJ2-1; TRBD2 matches at 13 bases. Germline-derived CDR1 and CDR2 are MNHNY and SVGAGI (reference sequence). The V and J ends lost 4 bases and 5 bases, in that order; junction bases with no gene match: 5. There are 16 residues in the CDR3. As DNA, the CDR3 is TGTGCCAGCAGTTCGACTAGCGGGGGGAACCACAATGAGCAGTTCTTC. This codes for CASSSTSGGNHNEQFF.

This clonotype was recorded at least ten times. The V gene is TRBV12-3 or TRBV12-4, the J gene TRBJ2-3, with 7 positions matching TRBD1. This CDR3 comprises 14 residues. V was clipped by 6 bases and J by 6 bases; unmatched bases: 9. CDR3 loop: CASSRQGLTDTQYF. In DNA form, the CDR3 reads TGTGCCAGCAGCCGACAGGGTCTGACGGATACGCAGTATTTT.

This clonotype was seen a few times. The chain employs TRBV7-9 and TRBJ1-5, with a possible D match to TRBD1 (6 bases). The germline gives CDR1 SEHNR, CDR2 FQNEAQ (reference sequence). The CDR3 has 14 residues. V lost 4 bases and J lost 4, with 11 bases in between. CDR3 sequence: CASSSEQGNQPQHF. CDR3 coding DNA: TGTGCCAGCAGCTCAGAACAGGGAAATCAGCCCCAGCATTTT.

This clonotype was seen repeatedly, ten times or more. The V gene is TRBV5-1, the J gene TRBJ2-3, with 7 bases fitting TRBD2. The ends lost 4 bases at V and 5 bases at J; junction bases unmatched: 16. The germline V gene has CDR1 SGHRS and CDR2 YFSETQ. There are 17 residues in the CDR3. For the CDR3, the DNA is TGCGCCAGCAGCGCTTTATCAGGGACTACCACCAGAGATACGCAGTATTTT. Translated, it gives CASSALSGTTTRDTQYF.

The gene calls are TRBV7-9 and TRBJ2-5; TRBD2 aligns across 8 bases. The CDR3 runs to 16 residues. The germline gives CDR1 SEHNR, CDR2 FQNEAQ (reference sequence). J was trimmed by 2 bases and V by 3 bases; bases with no gene match: 8. As DNA, the CDR3 is TGTGCCAGCAGCTTCGGAGTGCCTAGCGGGCAAGAGACCCAGTACTTC. Translated, it gives CASSFGVPSGQETQYF.

The CDR3 here is CASTRGEKLFF. The CDR3 region has the DNA TGTGCCAGCACGCGCGGTGAAAAACTGTTTTTT. The chain couples TRBV6-2 or TRBV6-3 to TRBJ1-4; unclear D gene. Trimming stripped 7 bases from V and 7 bases from J, with 7 bases between. The CDR3 covers 11 residues. Per germline, CDR1 MNHEY and CDR2 SVGEGT.